What follows are 20 T cell receptor beta chains derived from one specimen sequenced in a study of shared clonotypes between healthy human individuals. The table came from immunoSEQ multiplex PCR; TCRdb's copy has only in-frame clones and leaves some out. The sample lists around 2.5 million clones, 80% to 95% occurring once. The sample taken for sequencing was naive CD4+ T cells from PBMCs. The subset here: CD45RA+ positively selected. The receptor source for this set is a man between 18 and 29 years old in good health. Some clones in this sample may be carry-over from other donors' samples.

The chain employs TRBV4-1 and TRBJ2-1; D is possibly TRBD1 (6 bases). Between the trimmed V and J ends, which lost 3 bases and 5 bases, there was a span of 17 bases. CDR1 and CDR2 from the germline V gene are MGHRA and YSYEKL. The CDR3 runs to 16 residues. The CDR3 here is CASSHNSRNRDNEQFF. CDR3 coding DNA: TGCGCCAGCAGCCACAACAGCCGGAACAGGGACAATGAGCAGTTCTTC.

The chain joins TRBV10-3 to TRBJ2-5; 12 nucleotides match TRBD2. CDR1 is ENHRY and CDR2 is SYGVKD in the germline V gene. The J segment lost 5 bases and the V segment lost 10 bases, leaving 11 bases of the junction unmatched. The CDR3 spans 15 residues. The CDR3 loop is CATRTSGDRAETQYF. The CDR3 nucleotides read TGTGCCACTAGGACTAGCGGGGACCGAGCGGAGACCCAGTACTTC.

Notes on this clone: The same CDR3 can be traced to other DNA sequences in this sample. The rearrangement links TRBV5-4 to TRBJ1-1; no clear D. Germline CDR1 SGHNT, CDR2 YYREEE (reference sequence). The CDR3 extends over 11 amino acids. V was cut by 3 bases and J by 2 bases, with 2 bases left in between. CDR3 coding DNA: TGTGCCAGCAGCTCAAACACTGAAGCTTTCTTT. Translated, it gives CASSSNTEAFF.

The chain links TRBV28 to TRBJ1-5; D gene unclear. CDR1 and CDR2 from the germline V gene are MDHEN and SYDVKM. V lost 6 bases to trimming and J lost 7 bases, with 16 bases between them. The CDR3 runs 14 residues. The CDR3 sequence is CASSQIGSYQPQHF. The DNA of the CDR3 is TGTGCCAGCAGCCAAATAGGGTCATACCAGCCCCAGCATTTT. Full variable domain (remainder filled in from reference TRBV28 and TRBJ1-5): DVKVTQSSRYLVKRTGEKVFLECVQDMDHENMFWYRQDPGLGLRLIYFSYDVKMKEKGDIPEGYSVSREKKERFSLILESASTNQTSMYLCASSQIGSYQPQHFGDGTRLSIL.

This clone occurred once. The chain couples TRBV7-2 to TRBJ1-1; perhaps TRBD1 as D (5 bases). Trimming removed 5 bases from V and 2 bases from J, with 12 bases in between. CDR3 length: 14 amino acids. Germline-derived CDR1 and CDR2 are SGHTA and FQGNSA. The DNA for the CDR3 is TGTGCCAGCAGCATACGACAGCGAAACACTGAAGCTTTCTTT. Amino acids: CASSIRQRNTEAFF.

The chain carries TRBV5-1 and TRBJ2-1; 10 bases fit TRBD2. V lost 4 bases, J lost 8 bases, and 12 bases stayed unmatched. The CDR3 runs 16 residues. CDR1 is SGHRS, CDR2 YFSETQ, per germline. The chain's CDR3 is CASSDGLAVLGDEQFF. The DNA of the CDR3 is TGCGCCAGCAGCGACGGACTAGCGGTCCTAGGGGATGAGCAGTTCTTC. Full variable domain (missing parts from reference TRBV5-1 and TRBJ2-1): KAGVTQTPRYLIKTRGQQVTLSCSPISGHRSVSWYQQTPGQGLQFLFEYFSETQRNKGNFPGRFSGRQFSNSRSEMNVSTLELGDSALYLCASSDGLAVLGDEQFFGPGTRLTVL.

V is TRBV7-9 and J is TRBJ1-1, with D unresolved. Germline V lookup: CDR1 SEHNR, CDR2 FQNEAQ (reference sequence). The V end was cut by 6 bases, the J end by 3 bases, with 20 bases between. This CDR3 comprises 16 residues. CDR3 nucleotide sequence: TGTGCCAGCAGACCTCCCCCGCGGCAGCCCGACACTGAAGCTTTCTTT. It encodes CASRPPPRQPDTEAFF.

The gene calls are TRBV25-1 and TRBJ2-1; 14 bases map to TRBD2. CDR1 and CDR2 from the germline V gene are MGHDK and SYGVNS. Trimming at V came to 4 bases and at J to 8 bases, leaving 7 bases not matched to a gene. The CDR3 contains 16 residues. The CDR3 DNA follows: TGTGCCAGCAGTGCGAGACTAGCGGGAGGGCCTCATGAGCAGTTCTTC. Its protein is CASSARLAGGPHEQFF. The full variable domain, in which reference TRBV25-1 and TRBJ2-1 provide the parts outside the CDR3, is EADIYQTPRYLVIGTGKKITLECSQTMGHDKMYWYQQDPGMELHLIHYSYGVNSTEKGDLSSESTVSRIRTEHFPLTLESARPSHTSQYLCASSARLAGGPHEQFFGPGTRLTVL.

The gene calls are TRBV6-5 and TRBJ1-1; 7 nucleotides agree with TRBD1. Germline V gene sequence: CDR1 MNHEY, CDR2 SVGAGI. J gave up 1 base and V 2 bases, and 4 bases lay outside the gene matches. This CDR3 is 15 amino acids long. The CDR3 loop reads CASSYPGQPNTEAFF. The CDR3 DNA follows: TGTGCCAGCAGTTACCCGGGACAGCCGAACACTGAAGCTTTCTTT.

The rearrangement joins TRBV7-8 to TRBJ2-1; weak D call: TRBD1 (5 bases). The germline gives CDR1 SGHVS, CDR2 FQNEAQ. Deletions cut 10 bases from V and 3 bases from J, with 16 bases between. This CDR3 has 14 residues. The CDR3 DNA follows: TGTGCCACCCAACGCGTGCAGGGCTACAATGAGCAGTTCTTC. Translated, it gives CATQRVQGYNEQFF. The entire variable domain, with the rest obtained from reference TRBV7-8 and TRBJ2-1, is as follows: GAGVSQSPRYKVAKRGQDVALRCDPISGHVSLFWYQQALGQGPEFLTYFQNEAQLDKSGLPSDRFFAERPEGSVSTLKIQRTQQEDSAVYLCATQRVQGYNEQFFGPGTRLTVL.

This chain joins TRBV6-1 and TRBJ1-2; D possibly corresponds to TRBD1 (5 bases). The germline V gene encodes CDR1 MNHNS and CDR2 SASEGT. CDR3 length equals 12 residues. The V and J ends lost 11 bases and 7 bases respectively, with 17 bases between them. CDR3 residues: CAWGGGMGGYTF. The CDR3 DNA reads as TGTGCCTGGGGGGGAGGGATGGGTGGCTACACCTTC.

CDR3 DNA sequence: TGTGCCAGCTCACCACCGAGACAGAACACTGAAGCTTTCTTT. Amino acid sequence: CASSPPRQNTEAFF. This chain joins TRBV18 and TRBJ1-1, with D hard to call. From germline, CDR1 is KGHSH and CDR2 LQKENI. The length of the CDR3 is 14 residues. V lost 0 bases and J lost 1, with 6 bases in between. Drawing the rest from reference TRBV18 and TRBJ1-1, the complete variable domain is NAGVMQNPRHLVRRRGQEARLRCSPMKGHSHVYWYRQLPEEGLKFMVYLQKENIIDESGMPKERFSAEFPKEGPSILRIQQVVRGDSAAYFCASSPPRQNTEAFFGQGTRLTVV.

The chain carries TRBV28 and TRBJ1-2; no clear D gene. The CDR3 runs 13 residues. In germline, CDR1 is MDHEN, CDR2 SYDVKM. Trimming took 6 bases from V and 5 from J, leaving 13 bases between them. The CDR3 region is CASRNTPEYGYTF. CDR3 sequence (DNA): TGTGCCAGCAGGAACACCCCAGAGTATGGCTACACCTTC.

The chain combines TRBV7-6 with TRBJ2-3; 9 positions agree with TRBD1. J lost 6 bases, V lost 3 bases, and 4 bases had no gene match. Germline V gives CDR1 SGHVS, CDR2 FNYEAQ. This CDR3 region has 14 residues. CDR3 in amino acids: CASSFRTGDDTQYF. In DNA form, the CDR3 reads TGTGCCAGCAGCTTCCGGACAGGGGACGATACGCAGTATTTT.

V usage is TRBV6-6 and J usage is TRBJ2-7; D unresolved. The CDR3 totals 16 residues. Germline assignment: CDR1 MNHNY and CDR2 SVGAGI (reference sequence). Trimming stripped 0 bases from V and 1 base from J, with 13 bases between. CDR3 in amino acids: CASSYSWPAASYEQYF. CDR3 coding DNA: TGTGCCAGCAGTTACTCATGGCCAGCCGCATCCTACGAGCAGTACTTC.

This clone came up once. The gene calls are TRBV6-1 and TRBJ2-5; 15 bases are a match to TRBD2. The CDR3 covers 18 residues. Germline V gives CDR1 MNHNS, CDR2 SASEGT. V lost 0 bases to trimming and J lost 5 bases; unmatched junction nucleotides: 7. The CDR3: CASSEARFGTSGRETQYF. DNA of the CDR3: TGTGCCAGCAGTGAAGCAAGGTTCGGGACTAGCGGGAGGGAGACCCAGTACTTC.

The chain combines TRBV9 with TRBJ2-2; the D gene is possibly TRBD1 (6 bases). Looked up from germline, CDR1 is SGDLS and CDR2 is YYNGEE. Trimming cost V 3 bases and J 6 bases, with 12 bases left between them. The CDR3 runs to 14 residues. The DNA of the CDR3 is TGTGCCAGCAGCGAACGGACAGCGGCCGGGGAGCTGTTTTTT. This sequence encodes CASSERTAAGELFF.

This clone was found once. The CDR3 loop reads CASILVPSTDTQYF. The CDR3 region has the DNA TGTGCCAGCATTCTGGTCCCAAGCACAGATACGCAGTATTTT. The chain combines TRBV7-2 with TRBJ2-3; D uncertain. Germline values: CDR1 SGHTA, CDR2 FQGNSA. Trimming pared 7 bases from V and 0 bases from J, leaving 11 bases between. The CDR3 covers 14 residues.

Notes on this clone: Other DNA sequences from this sample encode an identical CDR3 as well. This chain joins TRBV20-1 and TRBJ2-7; D is uncertain. The CDR3 has 11 residues. The V end lost 2 bases, the J end lost 3 bases, and 5 bases lay between the germline ends. The germline gives CDR1 DFQATT, CDR2 SNEGSKA (reference sequence). This CDR3 reads CSARSSYEQYF. The CDR3 DNA follows: TGCAGTGCTAGATCCAGCTACGAGCAGTACTTC.

The chain recombines TRBV2 with TRBJ2-3; 7 bases are a match to TRBD2. Germline V gives CDR1 SNHLY, CDR2 FYNNEI. This CDR3 comprises 13 residues. J gave up 5 bases and V 9 bases, and 8 bases lay outside the gene matches. CDR3 DNA: TGTGCCAGTTTTTCCTTAGCGGGAGATACGCAGTATTTT. Amino acid sequence: CASFSLAGDTQYF.